The 8 T cell receptor beta chains given below trace back to one sample, sequenced in a study of siplizumab effects on memory and regulatory T cells. The table came from immunoSEQ multiplex PCR; TCRdb's copy has only in-frame clones and leaves some out. The data contain roughly 110,000 clones, 85% to 95% of them singletons. The material sequenced was non-Treg CD4+ T cells sorted from blood. These receptor sequences come from a human donor in good health.

V gene TRBV7-9 combines with J gene TRBJ2-3, with D possibly being TRBD1 (5 bases). The CDR3 is made up of 16 amino acids. Trimming removed 5 bases from V and 0 bases from J, with 15 bases in between. Germline V gives CDR1 SEHNR, CDR2 FQNEAQ (reference sequence). CDR3 sequence (DNA): TGTGCCAGCAGCCTAGATGGGGCTTCAAGCACAGATACGCAGTATTTT. It yields the protein CASSLDGASSTDTQYF. Variable domain in full (rest from reference TRBV7-9 and TRBJ2-3): DTGVSQNPRHKITKRGQNVTFRCDPISEHNRLYWYRQTLGQGPEFLTYFQNEAQLEKSRLLSDRFSAERPKGSFSTLEIQRTEQGDSAMYLCASSLDGASSTDTQYFGPGTRLTVL.

The chain joins TRBV7-9 to TRBJ1-1; D is ambiguous. Deletions cut 4 bases from V and 4 bases from J, with 7 bases between. Per the germline V gene, CDR1 is SEHNR and CDR2 is FQNEAQ (reference sequence). The CDR3 is made up of 12 amino acids. For the CDR3, the DNA is TGTGCCAGCAGCTCCGGGGTCACTGAAGCTTTCTTT. Its protein product is CASSSGVTEAFF. Variable domain in full (rest from reference TRBV7-9 and TRBJ1-1): DTGVSQNPRHKITKRGQNVTFRCDPISEHNRLYWYRQTLGQGPEFLTYFQNEAQLEKSRLLSDRFSAERPKGSFSTLEIQRTEQGDSAMYLCASSSGVTEAFFGQGTRLTVV.

CDR3 residues: CASSYQGPNYEQYF. As DNA, the CDR3 is TGTGCCAGCAGTTACCAGGGACCAAACTACGAGCAGTACTTC. The chain is built from TRBV6-6 and TRBJ2-7; D could derive from TRBD1 or TRBD2 (5 bases each). The CDR3 extends over 14 amino acids. V lost 2 bases and J lost 3, with 11 bases in between. The germline V gene encodes CDR1 MNHNY and CDR2 SVGAGI (reference sequence).

The chain combines TRBV27 with TRBJ2-7; 12 bases map to TRBD1. J lost 2 bases, V lost 5 bases, and 4 bases had no gene match. Per germline, CDR1 MNHEY and CDR2 SMNVEV (reference sequence). This CDR3 spans 15 amino acids. The chain's CDR3 is CASSPRDRGPYEQYF. The DNA of the CDR3 is TGTGCCAGCAGTCCCCGGGACAGGGGGCCCTACGAGCAGTACTTC.

The chain carries TRBV7-9 and TRBJ2-7; no definite D call. Germline CDR1 is SEHNR and CDR2 is FQNEAQ (reference sequence). The CDR3 contains 12 residues. V shed 6 bases and J shed 4 bases, with 10 bases lying between them. Here the CDR3 DNA reads TGTGCCAGCAGTCGAATCGAGTACGAGCAGTACTTC. It translates to CASSRIEYEQYF.

The chain combines TRBV4-3 with TRBJ1-4; D not certain. Germline V gene sequence: CDR1 LGHNA, CDR2 YSLEER. The length of the CDR3 is 15 residues. V shed 0 bases and J shed 1 base, with 6 bases lying between them. For the CDR3, the DNA is TGCGCCAGCAGCCAAGATCTTGGAACTAATGAAAAACTGTTTTTT. Translation: CASSQDLGTNEKLFF.

This chain connects TRBV2 to TRBJ1-5; D is unclear. In germline, CDR1 is SNHLY, CDR2 FYNNEI. The CDR3 spans 14 residues. Trimming removed 0 bases from V and 7 bases from J, with 10 bases in between. The CDR3 sequence is CASSEADGIQPQHF. The CDR3 DNA follows: TGTGCCAGCAGTGAAGCGGACGGGATACAGCCCCAGCATTTT.

As DNA, the CDR3 is TGTGCCAGCAGCTTGGAGGGGACTAGCTGGCAAGAGACCCAGTACTTC. It codes for CASSLEGTSWQETQYF. The chain uses TRBV5-4 and TRBJ2-5, with 9 bases matching TRBD2. V lost 0 bases to trimming and J lost 2 bases; unmatched junction nucleotides: 5. This CDR3 is 16 amino acids long. Germline V gives CDR1 SGHNT, CDR2 YYREEE (reference sequence).